This TCR beta chain was identified in a study of cytomegalovirus exposure and HLA in healthy donors. Study summary: Genotyping of roughly 400 donors showed that about 84% belonged to the Caucasian-associated ancestry cluster.

Regarding the study as a whole: The authors later found HLA-associated TCR beta chains more clonally expanded than equally common others. An analysis done earlier found most TCR beta V segments productive about 90% or about 30% of the time. A later examination showed that TCR association rates differed by HLA locus, with DRB1 most and HLA-C fewest.

The primer mix had 60 Vbeta and 13 Jbeta primers. The data were produced by immunoSEQ multiplex PCR, yet TCRdb's version contains in-frame clones alone and is incomplete. The table for this sample gives 200,000 to 250,000 clones. Trimming removed 6 bases at V and 10 bases at J, with 15 bases between. Germline CDR1 and CDR2: MNHEY and SVGAGI. The CDR3 loop spans 12 amino acids. Comments on this clone: No antigen is known for it.

Sequenced material: PBMCs. The clonotype was recovered from a girl aged 2 to 9 in good health and CMV-seropositive. V is TRBV6-5 and J is TRBJ1-2; D possibly corresponds to TRBD1 (5 bases). The CDR3 DNA reads as TGTGCCAGCAGGTTTAACACAGGAGACTACACCTTC. This translates into CASRFNTGDYTF.